This T cell receptor (beta chain) was obtained from a study of shared clonotypes between healthy human individuals. General observations from the study: On the whole, naive subsets had larger estimated richness than memory subsets had. The study found lower generation probabilities in non-shared clonotypes than in those shared by all four donors. Rarefaction exposed incomplete sorted-subset sequencing despite large depth.

As to this clone: Its specificity is not known.

This CDR3 contains 13 residues. Germline CDR1 reads SGHVS; CDR2 reads FQNEAQ. V lost 5 bases and J lost 0, with 8 bases in between. Across several immunoSEQ plates, the genomic DNA of each subset was split evenly. TCRdb's table, derived via immunoSEQ multiplex PCR, lists solely in-frame clones and lacks some. Of just over 2,000,000 clones detected, about 95% appear once; the ten largest clones hold roughly 1.1%. Terminally differentiated effector memory CD45RA+ cells were excluded from the naive CD8 cells, which were CD45RO-negative and positively selected for CCR7. V and J are TRBV7-8 and TRBJ2-7, with TRBD2 as a possible D gene (5 bases). This clonotype was obtained from a man between 18 and 35 years old in good health. Sequencing used naive CD8+ T cells sorted from blood. CDR3 protein: CASSGESSYEQYF. The CDR3 coding sequence is TGTGCCAGCAGCGGGGAGAGCTCCTACGAGCAGTACTTC.